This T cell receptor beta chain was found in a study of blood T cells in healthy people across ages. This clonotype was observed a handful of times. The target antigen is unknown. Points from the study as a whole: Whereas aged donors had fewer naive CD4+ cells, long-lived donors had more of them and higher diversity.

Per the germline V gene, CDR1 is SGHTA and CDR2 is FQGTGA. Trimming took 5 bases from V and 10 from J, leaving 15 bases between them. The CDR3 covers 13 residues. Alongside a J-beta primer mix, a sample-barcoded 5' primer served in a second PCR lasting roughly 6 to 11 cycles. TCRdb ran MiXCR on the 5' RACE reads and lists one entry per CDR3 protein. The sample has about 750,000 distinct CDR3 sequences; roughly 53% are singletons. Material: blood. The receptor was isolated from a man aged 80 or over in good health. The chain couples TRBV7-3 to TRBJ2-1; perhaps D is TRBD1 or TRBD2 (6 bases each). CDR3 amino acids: CASSPMGGSEQFF. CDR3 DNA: TGTGCCAGCAGCCCCATGGGGGGCAGCGAGCAGTTCTTC.